This T cell receptor beta chain comes out of a study of response to subunit inactivated influenza vaccine. Regarding the study as a whole: Authors suggested few new T cells are recruited by each seasonal influenza vaccination.

Each CDR3 protein gets one entry after TCRdb re-called the RT-PCR reads with MiXCR. This sample carries a few hundred thousand distinct CDR3 sequences, roughly 15% of them seen once, and the ten largest clones take around 10%. As regards this clonotype: Its antigen is as yet unknown.

CDR3 length: 15 residues. The trim removed 4 bases at V and 9 bases at J, leaving 12 bases unmatched. Germline CDR1 reads SGHTA; CDR2 reads FQGNSA. This sequence joins TRBV7-2 and TRBJ2-7; 10 nucleotides align to TRBD2. The clonotype comes from a man aged 50-60 years who received an inactivated influenza vaccine. The sample in question was PBMCs from blood, obtained 11 to 12 days after vaccination. The CDR3 region is CASSSLTSGLTGQYF. CDR3 sequence (DNA): TGTGCCAGCAGCTCCTTGACTAGCGGGTTAACGGGGCAGTACTTC. Full variable domain (remainder filled in from reference TRBV7-2 and TRBJ2-7): GAGVSQSPSNKVTEKGKDVELRCDPISGHTALYWYRQSLGQGLEFLIYFQGNSAPDKSGLPSDRFSAERTGGSVSTLTIQRTQQEDSAVYLCASSSLTSGLTGQYFGPGTRLTVT.